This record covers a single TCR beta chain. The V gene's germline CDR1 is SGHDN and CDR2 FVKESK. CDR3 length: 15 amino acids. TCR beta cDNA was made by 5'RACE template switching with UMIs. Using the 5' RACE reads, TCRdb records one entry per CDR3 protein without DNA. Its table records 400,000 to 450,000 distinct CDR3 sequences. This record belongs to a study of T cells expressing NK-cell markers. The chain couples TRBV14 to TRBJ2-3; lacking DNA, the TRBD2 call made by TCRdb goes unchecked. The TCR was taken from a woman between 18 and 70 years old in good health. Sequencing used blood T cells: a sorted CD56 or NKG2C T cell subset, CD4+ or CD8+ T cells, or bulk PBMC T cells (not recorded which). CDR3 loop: CASSPQRGHTDTQYF.